This T cell receptor beta chain was captured by sequencing in a study of OX40 agonist ivuxolimab in advanced cancers. Study overall: Partial responses occurred in Three dose-escalation patients, one with hepatocellular carcinoma and two with cutaneous melanoma.

Assay: immunoSEQ multiplex PCR; the TCRdb copy retains only in-frame clones and omits some. The table records tens of thousands of clones, more than 70% of them present only once. This clonotype was sampled from an adult with an advanced solid tumor such as melanoma, head and neck, liver or kidney cancer. The specimen was CD4+ or CD8+ T cells sorted from blood, collected in a trial of the OX40 agonist ivuxolimab.

CDR3 in amino acids: CASSPIDQRGTEAFF. The CDR3 nucleotides read TGTGCCAGCTCACCCATCGACCAACGCGGGACTGAAGCTTTCTTT. V and J are TRBV18 and TRBJ1-1; no reliable D call. The CDR3 is 15 residues long. Per germline, CDR1 KGHSH and CDR2 LQKENI. With 3 bases removed from V and 5 bases from J, the gap between germline ends came to 16 bases.